The clone carrying this TCR beta chain was observed once. TCR beta VDJ and CDR3 profiling used genomic DNA as template. TCRdb itself ran the reads through MiXCR, one entry per CDR3 protein. The data contain roughly 93,000 distinct CDR3 sequences, roughly two thirds of them singletons. This record belongs to a study of CD8+CD57+ T cells in acquired aplastic anemia. Whole-study context: Quantities of DNA derived from sorted CD4+ and CD8+ cells averaged roughly 3.4 ug.

CDR1 SEHNR and CDR2 FQNEAQ come from the germline V gene (reference sequence). CDR3 length equals 13 residues. Trimming took off 4 bases at V and 2 bases at J, with 9 bases between the two ends. Selection for sequencing was limited to patients who had shown CD8+CD57+ cell expansion by flow cytometry. This receptor was identified in a human donor with aplastic anemia. The V call is TRBV7-9, the J call TRBJ2-7; D is perhaps TRBD2 (5 bases). The sequenced material came from sorted CD4+, CD8+, or CD8+CD57+ T cells (not recorded which) from PBMCs. The CDR3 DNA reads as TGTGCCAGCAGCTGGCTAGCCCCCTACGAGCAGTACTTC. Protein product: CASSWLAPYEQYF.